The entry that follows covers one T cell receptor beta chain sequence. Its target is unknown. Assay: immunoSEQ multiplex PCR; the TCRdb copy retains only in-frame clones and omits some. The profile shows around 91,000 clones, roughly nine tenths of them singletons. The data derive from a study of T cell responses to AZD1222 COVID-19 vaccine. The CDR3 covers 15 residues. CDR1 is SGHRS and CDR2 is YFSETQ in the germline V gene. Trimming left V 1 base short and J 1 base short, with 10 bases between. General study results and limits: As reported, nearly half of all spike-specific TCRs target variant regions that are unmutated. Spike-spanning, vaccine-associated CD4 TCRs were dominant at 160-218 and 743-854. Only after the peak T cell response were repertoires sampled.

The sequenced sample was peripheral blood, obtained 28 days after the second AZD1222 dose. The TCR was taken from an adult who received the AZD1222 COVID-19 vaccine. The chain uses TRBV5-1 and TRBJ2-3; the D gene is possibly TRBD2 (6 bases). Here the CDR3 reads CASSLSGVGTDTQYF. The CDR3 DNA sequence: TGCGCCAGCAGCTTGTCGGGAGTTGGCACAGATACGCAGTATTTT.